This T cell receptor beta chain stems from a study of T cells in Graves' hyperthyroidism and ophthalmopathy. TCR beta CDR3 regions were amplified from RNA. First-round RT-PCR of the TCR CDR3 relied on the HTBI primer set. Via MiXCR, TCRdb re-called the multiplex PCR reads, giving one row per CDR3 protein. The sample has 600,000 or so distinct CDR3 sequences; more than 14% are singletons. This clonotype was counted a few times. The CDR3 runs 13 residues. The germline V and J ends were trimmed by 4 bases and 4 bases, with 9 bases remaining between them. Germline CDR1 reads ENHRY; CDR2 reads SYGVKD. Criteria for exclusion of patients were uncontrolled infection, other autoimmune disease, pregnancy or lactation.

This TCR came from a woman aged 45-65 years with Graves' ophthalmopathy. Material: blood. The chain combines TRBV10-3 with TRBJ2-3; D gene unclear. The CDR3 DNA sequence: TGTGCCATCAGTGTAGGTAGGGCAGATACGCAGTATTTT. As protein: CAISVGRADTQYF.